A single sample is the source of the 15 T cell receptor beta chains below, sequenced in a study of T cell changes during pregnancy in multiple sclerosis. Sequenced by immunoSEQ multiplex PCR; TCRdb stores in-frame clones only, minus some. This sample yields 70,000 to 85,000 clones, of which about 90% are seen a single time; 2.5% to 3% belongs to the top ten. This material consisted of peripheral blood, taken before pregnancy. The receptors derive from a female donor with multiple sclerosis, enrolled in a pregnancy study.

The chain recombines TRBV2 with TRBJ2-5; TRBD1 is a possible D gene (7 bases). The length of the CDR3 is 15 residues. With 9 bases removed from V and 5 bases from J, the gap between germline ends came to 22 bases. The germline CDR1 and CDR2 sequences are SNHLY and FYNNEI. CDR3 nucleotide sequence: TGTGCCAGTACAGGGGACTTACAGGGATGGGAGACCCAGTACTTC. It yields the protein CASTGDLQGWETQYF.

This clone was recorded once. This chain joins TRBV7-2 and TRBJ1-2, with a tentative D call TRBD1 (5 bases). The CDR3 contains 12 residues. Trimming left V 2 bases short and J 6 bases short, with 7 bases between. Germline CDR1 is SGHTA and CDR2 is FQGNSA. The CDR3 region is CASSLIQDGYTF. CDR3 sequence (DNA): TGTGCCAGCAGCTTAATACAGGATGGCTACACCTTC.

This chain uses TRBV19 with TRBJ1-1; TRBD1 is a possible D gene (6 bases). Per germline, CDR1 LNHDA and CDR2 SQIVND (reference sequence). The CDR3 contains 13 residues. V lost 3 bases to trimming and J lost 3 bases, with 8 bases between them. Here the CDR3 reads CASSIYRDTEAFF. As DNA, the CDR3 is TGTGCCAGTAGTATTTACAGGGACACTGAAGCTTTCTTT.

CDR3 in amino acids: CASSTGRGTGNGYTF. Written as DNA, the CDR3 is TGTGCCAGTAGTACTGGAAGGGGGACAGGGAATGGCTACACCTTC. The chain is built from TRBV19 and TRBJ1-2; 9 bases line up with TRBD1. The J segment lost 6 bases and the V segment lost 4 bases, leaving 9 bases of the junction unmatched. CDR1 is LNHDA and CDR2 is SQIVND in the germline V gene (reference sequence). This CDR3 contains 15 residues.

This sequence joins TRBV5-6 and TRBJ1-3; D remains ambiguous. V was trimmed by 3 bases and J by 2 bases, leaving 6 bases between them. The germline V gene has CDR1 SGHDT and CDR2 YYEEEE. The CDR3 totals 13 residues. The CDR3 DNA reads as TGTGCCAGCAGCTCTACAGCTGGAAACACCATATATTTT. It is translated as CASSSTAGNTIYF.

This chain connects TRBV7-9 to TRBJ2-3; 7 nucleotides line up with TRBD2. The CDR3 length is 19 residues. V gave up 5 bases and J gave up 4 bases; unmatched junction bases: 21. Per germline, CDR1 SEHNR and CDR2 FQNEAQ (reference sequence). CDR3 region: CASSTGHTASGVKADTQYF. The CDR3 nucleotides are TGTGCCAGCAGCACAGGACATACGGCTAGCGGCGTAAAGGCAGATACGCAGTATTTT.

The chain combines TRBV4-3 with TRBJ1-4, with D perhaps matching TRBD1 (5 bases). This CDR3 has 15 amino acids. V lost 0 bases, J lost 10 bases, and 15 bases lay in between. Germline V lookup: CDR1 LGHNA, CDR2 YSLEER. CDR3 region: CASSQDDRRSGKLFF. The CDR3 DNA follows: TGCGCCAGCAGCCAAGATGACAGACGTAGTGGAAAACTGTTTTTT.

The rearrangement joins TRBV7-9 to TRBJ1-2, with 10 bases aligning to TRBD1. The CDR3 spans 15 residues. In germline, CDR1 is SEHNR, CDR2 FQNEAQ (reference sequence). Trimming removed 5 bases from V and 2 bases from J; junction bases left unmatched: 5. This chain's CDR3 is CASSVDRGRNYGYTF. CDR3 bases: TGTGCCAGCAGCGTAGACAGGGGGCGGAACTATGGCTACACCTTC.

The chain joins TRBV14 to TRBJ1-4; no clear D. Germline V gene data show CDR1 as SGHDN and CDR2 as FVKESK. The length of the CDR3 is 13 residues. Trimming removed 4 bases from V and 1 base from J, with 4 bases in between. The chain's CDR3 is CASSRGTNEKLFF. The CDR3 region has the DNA TGTGCCAGCAGCCGAGGAACTAATGAAAAACTGTTTTTT.

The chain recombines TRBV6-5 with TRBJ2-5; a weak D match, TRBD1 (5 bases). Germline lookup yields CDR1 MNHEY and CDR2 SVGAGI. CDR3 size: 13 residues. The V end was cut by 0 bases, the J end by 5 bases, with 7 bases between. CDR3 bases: TGTGCCAGCAGTTACTCGGGGCTGGAGACCCAGTACTTC. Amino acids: CASSYSGLETQYF.

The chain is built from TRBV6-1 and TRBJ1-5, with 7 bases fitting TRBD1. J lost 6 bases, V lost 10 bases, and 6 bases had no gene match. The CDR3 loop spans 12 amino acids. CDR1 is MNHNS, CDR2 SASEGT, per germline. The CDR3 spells CATQQGSQPQHF. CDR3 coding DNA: TGTGCCACCCAACAGGGGAGTCAGCCCCAGCATTTT.

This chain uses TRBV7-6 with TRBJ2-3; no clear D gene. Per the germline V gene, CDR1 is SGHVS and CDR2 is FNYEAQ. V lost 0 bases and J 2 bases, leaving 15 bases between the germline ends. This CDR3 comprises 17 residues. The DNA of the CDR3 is TGTGCCAGCAGCTTAGCGGCATTGGAGTCGTACACAGATACGCAGTATTTT. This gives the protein CASSLAALESYTDTQYF.

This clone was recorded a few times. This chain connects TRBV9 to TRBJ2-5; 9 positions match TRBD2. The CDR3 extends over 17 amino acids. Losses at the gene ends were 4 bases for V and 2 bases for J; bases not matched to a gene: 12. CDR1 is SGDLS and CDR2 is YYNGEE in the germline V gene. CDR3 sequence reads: CASSPYSGSWKQETQYF. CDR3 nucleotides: TGTGCCAGCAGCCCCTATAGCGGGAGTTGGAAACAAGAGACCCAGTACTTC. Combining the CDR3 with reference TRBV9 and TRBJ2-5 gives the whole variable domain DSGVTQTPKHLITATGQRVTLRCSPRSGDLSVYWYQQSLDQGLQFLIQYYNGEERAKGNILERFSAQQFPDLHSELNLSSLELGDSALYFCASSPYSGSWKQETQYFGPGTRLLVL.

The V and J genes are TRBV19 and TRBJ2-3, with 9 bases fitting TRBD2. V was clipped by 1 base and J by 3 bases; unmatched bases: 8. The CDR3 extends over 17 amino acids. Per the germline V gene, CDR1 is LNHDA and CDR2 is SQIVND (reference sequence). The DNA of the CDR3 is TGTGCCAGTAGTATAGGAGTGGGTAGCGGGAGAACAGATACGCAGTATTTT. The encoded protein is CASSIGVGSGRTDTQYF. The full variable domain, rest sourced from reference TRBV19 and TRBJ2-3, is DGGITQSPKYLFRKEGQNVTLSCEQNLNHDAMYWYRQDPGQGLRLIYYSQIVNDFQKGDIAEGYSVSREKKESFPLTVTSAQKNPTAFYLCASSIGVGSGRTDTQYFGPGTRLTVL.

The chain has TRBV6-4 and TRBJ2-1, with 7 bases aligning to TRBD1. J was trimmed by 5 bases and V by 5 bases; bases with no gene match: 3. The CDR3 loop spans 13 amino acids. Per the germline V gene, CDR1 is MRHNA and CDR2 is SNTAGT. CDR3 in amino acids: CASSRTGDNEQFF. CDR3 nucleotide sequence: TGTGCCAGCAGTCGAACAGGGGACAATGAGCAGTTCTTC.